The 11 T cell receptor beta chains given below trace back to one sample, sequenced in a study of blood T cell repertoires in COVID-19 (TCRdb year 2020). The protocol used for the library was the immunoSEQ multiplex PCR assay. TCRdb obtained this table from immuneACCESS and retained in-frame rearrangements with V and J assigned. These tables miss some clones; where compared with another copy, unresolved V genes account for less than half of the shortfall, and the remainder is unexplained. The sample data list over 200,000 clones, and 85% to 90% of these were observed just once. Of the sample, roughly 2.5% falls within the top ten clones. Sequenced: peripheral blood. Source of these receptors: a woman aged 60-70 years with acute or convalescent COVID-19.

The chain carries TRBV10-3 and TRBJ1-3; the match to TRBD1 covers 7 bases. The V gene end was trimmed by 4 bases and the J gene end by 7 bases; junction bases not matched to a gene: 22. The CDR3 extends over 19 amino acids. The V gene's germline CDR1 is ENHRY and CDR2 SYGVKD. This chain's CDR3 is CAISAEWSDRETPFNTIYF. The CDR3 region has the DNA TGTGCCATCAGTGCAGAGTGGTCCGACAGGGAAACTCCCTTTAACACCATATATTTT.

This clone was observed a single time. This sequence joins TRBV27 and TRBJ1-4; 10 bases agree with TRBD1. The CDR3 totals 21 residues. Germline trimming cut 4 bases from V and 7 bases from J; bases unmatched to any gene: 24. Germline V gene sequence: CDR1 MNHEY, CDR2 SMNVEV (reference sequence). The CDR3 sequence is CASSSIPPGNKRQGAFEKLFF. Here the CDR3 DNA reads TGTGCCAGCAGTTCCATACCGCCGGGGAACAAACGACAGGGGGCTTTTGAAAAACTGTTTTTT. Combining the CDR3 with reference TRBV27 and TRBJ1-4 gives the whole variable domain EAQVTQNPRYLITVTGKKLTVTCSQNMNHEYMSWYRQDPGLGLRQIYYSMNVEVTDKGDVPEGYKVSRKEKRNFPLILESPSPNQTSLYFCASSSIPPGNKRQGAFEKLFFGSGTQLSVL.

The gene calls are TRBV5-5 and TRBJ1-5; D unresolved. The germline gives CDR1 SGHKS, CDR2 YYEKEE (reference sequence). Trimming pared 0 bases from V and 4 bases from J, leaving 11 bases between. This CDR3 has 15 amino acids. CDR3 in amino acids: CASSLGLESNQPQHF. CDR3 bases: TGTGCCAGCAGCTTGGGGCTGGAGTCGAATCAGCCCCAGCATTTT.

V usage is TRBV10-3 and J usage is TRBJ1-1; 10 nucleotides match TRBD1. The CDR3 covers 15 residues. The germline V gene encodes CDR1 ENHRY and CDR2 SYGVKD. Trimming at V came to 4 bases and at J to 0 bases, leaving 2 bases not matched to a gene. In DNA form, the CDR3 reads TGTGCCATCAGTGGGGGACAGGGGTTGAACACTGAAGCTTTCTTT. This codes for CAISGGQGLNTEAFF.

The chain is built from TRBV6-6 and TRBJ1-4; a possible D gene is TRBD1 (6 bases). CDR3 length: 15 amino acids. Between the trimmed V and J ends, which lost 5 bases and 3 bases, there was a span of 13 bases. The germline gives CDR1 MNHNY, CDR2 SVGAGI (reference sequence). The CDR3 region has the DNA TGTGCCAGCAGTCGTGACAGGAACTCTAATGAAAAACTGTTTTTT. Protein: CASSRDRNSNEKLFF.

The chain recombines TRBV6-1 with TRBJ2-1, with TRBD2 identical over 11 bases. The CDR3 sequence is 19 residues long. CDR1 and CDR2 (germline): MNHNS, SASEGT. Trimming took 2 bases from V and 12 from J; bases not matched to a gene: 21. CDR3 amino acids: CASSESFAASGGPFSRQFF. In nucleotides, the CDR3 is TGTGCCAGCAGTGAAAGCTTCGCGGCTAGCGGGGGGCCGTTCTCACGGCAGTTCTTC.

The J gene is TRBJ2-7, the V gene TRBV21-1; the table's D call, TRBD1, was not checked against the DNA. TRBV21-1 is a pseudogene locus. This CDR3 has 18 amino acids. The CDR3 bases are TGTGCCAGCAGCAAAGAACGGCCCCCGGGCCCAGGGGTCCACGAGCAGTACTTC. Protein product: CASSKERPPGPGVHEQYF.

The chain employs TRBV9 and TRBJ2-3; D is possibly TRBD1 (6 bases). The CDR3 has 15 residues. Per the germline V gene, CDR1 is SGDLS and CDR2 is YYNGEE. Trimming cost V 0 bases and J 0 bases, with 8 bases left between them. DNA for the CDR3: TGTGCCAGCAGCGTAGCGACAGGAAGCACAGATACGCAGTATTTT. Protein product: CASSVATGSTDTQYF.

The gene calls are TRBV16 and TRBJ1-2, with 9 positions matching TRBD1. Germline V gene data show CDR1 as KGHSY and CDR2 as FQNENV. V was pared by 5 bases and J by 2 bases, with 9 bases of the junction left unmatched. CDR3 length: 16 amino acids. DNA of the CDR3: TGTGCCAGCAGCTCAAGGGCGGGACAGGGAAACTATGGCTACACCTTC. Translation: CASSSRAGQGNYGYTF.

This clone showed up just once. Relative to the germline gene, one junction end is altered; a read error may explain this. This chain connects TRBV18 to TRBJ2-7; 9 nucleotides align to TRBD2. Germline V gene data show CDR1 as KGHSH and CDR2 as LQKENI. The CDR3 is 16 amino acids. The CDR3 protein is CASSPGTEKKREEIRF. CDR3 nucleotide sequence: TGTGCCAGCTCACCAGGGACGGAAAAGAAGCGGGAGGAAATAAGATTC. Based on the CDR3 plus reference TRBV18 and TRBJ2-7, the full variable domain is NAGVMQNPRHLVRRRGQEARLRCSPMKGHSHVYWYRQLPEEGLKFMVYLQKENIIDESGMPKERFSAEFPKEGPSILRIQQVVRGDSAAYFCASSPGTEKKREEIRFGPGTRLTVT.

This clone was observed a handful of times. The chain recombines TRBV3-1 (or the pseudogene TRBV3-2) with TRBJ1-1; TRBD1 aligns across 10 bases. This CDR3 has 15 amino acids. Germline V gives CDR1 LGHDT, CDR2 YNNKEL (reference sequence). J gave up 8 bases and V 5 bases, and 11 bases lay outside the gene matches. CDR3 in amino acids: CASSNPGQGNVEAFF. CDR3 coding DNA: TGTGCCAGCAGCAACCCGGGACAGGGGAACGTGGAAGCTTTCTTT.